This record covers a single TCR beta chain. The target antigen is unknown. Germline CDR1 and CDR2: LNHDA and SQIVND (reference sequence). Trimming shortened V by 3 bases and J by 2 bases, and 10 bases separated the two germline ends. This CDR3 region has 14 residues. Using immunoSEQ multiplex PCR, the repertoire was profiled, and TCRdb retains in-frame clones only, with some absent. The sample is made up of over 130,000 clones, and the top ten hold 2.2% of it. This sample was included in a study of T cell responses to AZD1222 COVID-19 vaccine. General study points: Spike-spanning, vaccine-associated CD4 TCRs were dominant at 160-218 and 743-854. Of spike-specific TCRs, nearly half reportedly target regions left unmutated in variants. Clonal diversity was possibly underestimated; the donors were predominantly white British and more often female. Spike-specific TCRs gained breadth and depth after people received two AZD1222 doses.

This chain joins TRBV19 and TRBJ1-2, with TRBD1 as a possible D gene (5 bases). The sequenced material came from peripheral blood. The clonotype comes from an adult in good health. CDR3 DNA sequence: TGTGCCAGTAGTATTTCCTCAGGGAACTATGGCTACACCTTC. This gives the protein CASSISSGNYGYTF.